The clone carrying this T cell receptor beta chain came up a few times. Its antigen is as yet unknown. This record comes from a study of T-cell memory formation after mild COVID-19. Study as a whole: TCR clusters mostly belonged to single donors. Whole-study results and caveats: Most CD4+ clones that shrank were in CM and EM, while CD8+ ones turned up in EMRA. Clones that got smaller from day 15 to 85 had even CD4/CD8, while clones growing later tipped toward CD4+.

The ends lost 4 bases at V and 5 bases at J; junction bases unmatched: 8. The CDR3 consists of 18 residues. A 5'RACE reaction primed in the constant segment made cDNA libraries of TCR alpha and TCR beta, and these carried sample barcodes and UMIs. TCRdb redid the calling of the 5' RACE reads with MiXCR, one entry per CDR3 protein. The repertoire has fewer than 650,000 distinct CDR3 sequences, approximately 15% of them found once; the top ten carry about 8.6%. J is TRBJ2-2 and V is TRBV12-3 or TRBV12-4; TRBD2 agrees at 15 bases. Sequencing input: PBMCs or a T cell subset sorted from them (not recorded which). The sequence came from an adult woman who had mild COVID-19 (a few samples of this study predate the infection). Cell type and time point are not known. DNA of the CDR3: TGTGCCAGCAGTTCCTCGGGACTAGCGGGAGGAGGGACCGGGGAGCTGTTTTTT. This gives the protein CASSSSGLAGGGTGELFF.